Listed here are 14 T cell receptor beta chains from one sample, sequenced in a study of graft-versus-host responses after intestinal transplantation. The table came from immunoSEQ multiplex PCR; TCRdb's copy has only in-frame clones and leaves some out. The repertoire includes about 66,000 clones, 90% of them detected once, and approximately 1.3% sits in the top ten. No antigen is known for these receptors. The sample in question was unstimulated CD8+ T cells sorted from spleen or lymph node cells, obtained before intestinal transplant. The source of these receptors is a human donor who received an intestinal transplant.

CDR3: CASRTQGTSYNSPLHF. The CDR3 DNA sequence: TGTGCCAGCAGAACCCAGGGCACCTCCTATAATTCACCCCTCCACTTT. The chain joins TRBV2 to TRBJ1-6; D is perhaps TRBD1 (5 bases). Germline-derived CDR1 and CDR2 are SNHLY and FYNNEI. V lost 6 bases to trimming and J lost 0 bases, with 12 bases between them. The CDR3 runs 16 residues.

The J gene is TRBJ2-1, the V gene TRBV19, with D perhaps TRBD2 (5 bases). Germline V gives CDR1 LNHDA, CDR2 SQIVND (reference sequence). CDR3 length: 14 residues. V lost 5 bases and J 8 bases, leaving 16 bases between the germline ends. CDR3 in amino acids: CASSPTGNPDEQFF. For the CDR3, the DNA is TGTGCCAGTAGTCCCACGGGGAACCCCGATGAGCAGTTCTTC.

The CDR3 reads CASSQKRGGPDTQYF. DNA of the CDR3: TGTGCCAGCAGTCAAAAGCGGGGGGGACCAGATACGCAGTATTTT. The gene calls are TRBV6-4 and TRBJ2-3, with TRBD2 identical over 10 bases. CDR1 MRHNA and CDR2 SNTAGT come from the germline V gene. This CDR3 spans 15 amino acids. The J segment lost 4 bases and the V segment lost 5 bases, leaving 6 bases of the junction unmatched.

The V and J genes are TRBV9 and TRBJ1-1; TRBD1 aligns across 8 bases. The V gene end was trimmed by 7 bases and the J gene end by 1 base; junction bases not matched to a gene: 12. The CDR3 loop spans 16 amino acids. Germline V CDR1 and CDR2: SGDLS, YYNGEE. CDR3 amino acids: CASGGPGGPPNTEAFF. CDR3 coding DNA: TGTGCCAGCGGTGGGCCAGGGGGCCCCCCGAACACTGAAGCTTTCTTT.

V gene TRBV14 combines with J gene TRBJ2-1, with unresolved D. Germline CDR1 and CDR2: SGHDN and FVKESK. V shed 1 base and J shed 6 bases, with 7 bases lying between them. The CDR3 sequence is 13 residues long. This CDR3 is CASSQGAGNEQFF. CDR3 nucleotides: TGTGCCAGCAGCCAAGGGGCAGGCAATGAGCAGTTCTTC.

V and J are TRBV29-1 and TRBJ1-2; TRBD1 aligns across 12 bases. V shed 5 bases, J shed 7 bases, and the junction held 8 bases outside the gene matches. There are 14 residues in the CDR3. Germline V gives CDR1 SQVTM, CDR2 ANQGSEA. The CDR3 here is CSVSPGQGALGYTF. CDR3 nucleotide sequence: TGCAGCGTTTCTCCGGGACAGGGGGCTCTTGGCTACACCTTC.

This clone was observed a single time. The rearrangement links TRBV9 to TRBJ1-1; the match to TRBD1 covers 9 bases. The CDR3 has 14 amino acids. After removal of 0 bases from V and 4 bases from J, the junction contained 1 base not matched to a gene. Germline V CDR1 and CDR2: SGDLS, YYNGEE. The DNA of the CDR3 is TGTGCCAGCAGCGTAGGGACAGGGGTCACTGAAGCTTTCTTT. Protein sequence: CASSVGTGVTEAFF.

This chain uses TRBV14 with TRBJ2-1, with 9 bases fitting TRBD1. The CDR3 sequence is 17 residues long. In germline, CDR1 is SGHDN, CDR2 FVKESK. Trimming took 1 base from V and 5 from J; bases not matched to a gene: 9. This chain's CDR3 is CASSQAPGQGFHNEQFF. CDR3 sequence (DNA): TGTGCCAGCAGCCAAGCACCGGGACAGGGCTTCCACAATGAGCAGTTCTTC.

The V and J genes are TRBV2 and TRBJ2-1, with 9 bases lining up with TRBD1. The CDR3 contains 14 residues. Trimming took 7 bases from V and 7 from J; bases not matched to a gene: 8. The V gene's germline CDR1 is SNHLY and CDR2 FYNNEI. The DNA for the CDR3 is TGTGCCAGCACCCCGGGACAGGGAGGGAATGAGCAGTTCTTC. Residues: CASTPGQGGNEQFF.

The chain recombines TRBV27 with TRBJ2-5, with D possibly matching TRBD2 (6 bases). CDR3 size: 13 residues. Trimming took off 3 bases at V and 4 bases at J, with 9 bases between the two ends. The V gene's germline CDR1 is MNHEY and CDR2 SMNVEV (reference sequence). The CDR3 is CASSFGGPETQYF. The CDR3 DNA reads TGTGCCAGCAGTTTCGGGGGACCAGAGACCCAGTACTTC.

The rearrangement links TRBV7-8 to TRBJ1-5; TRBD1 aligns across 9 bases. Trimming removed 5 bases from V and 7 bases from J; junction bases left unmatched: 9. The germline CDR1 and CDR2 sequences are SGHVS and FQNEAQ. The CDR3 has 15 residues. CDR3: CASSAPGTGRQPQHF. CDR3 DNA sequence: TGTGCCAGCAGCGCACCCGGGACAGGGCGCCAGCCCCAGCATTTT.

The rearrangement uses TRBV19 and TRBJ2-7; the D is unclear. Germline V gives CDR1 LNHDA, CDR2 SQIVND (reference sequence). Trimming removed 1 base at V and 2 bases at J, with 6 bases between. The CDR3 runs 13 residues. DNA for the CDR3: TGTGCCAGTAGTATAGGCACTGCCTACGAGCAGTACTTC. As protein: CASSIGTAYEQYF.

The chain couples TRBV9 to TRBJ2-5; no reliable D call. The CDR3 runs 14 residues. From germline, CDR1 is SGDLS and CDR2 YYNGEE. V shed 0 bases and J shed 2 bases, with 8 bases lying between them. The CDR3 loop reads CASSVGLQQETQYF. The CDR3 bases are TGTGCCAGCAGCGTAGGGTTGCAGCAAGAGACCCAGTACTTC. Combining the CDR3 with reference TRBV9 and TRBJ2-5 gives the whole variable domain DSGVTQTPKHLITATGQRVTLRCSPRSGDLSVYWYQQSLDQGLQFLIQYYNGEERAKGNILERFSAQQFPDLHSELNLSSLELGDSALYFCASSVGLQQETQYFGPGTRLLVL.

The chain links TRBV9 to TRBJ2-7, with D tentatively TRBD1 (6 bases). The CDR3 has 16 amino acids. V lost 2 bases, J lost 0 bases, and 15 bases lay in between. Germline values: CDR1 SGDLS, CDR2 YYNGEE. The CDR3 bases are TGTGCCAGCAGCGTTTCAGGGGCTACCACCTCCTACGAGCAGTACTTC. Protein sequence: CASSVSGATTSYEQYF.